This T cell receptor (beta chain) came from a study of blood T cells in healthy people across ages. A second PCR, run for 7 to 11 cycles, used a sample-barcoded 5' primer plus a J-beta primer mix. TCRdb called the 5' RACE reads again in MiXCR, with one record for every CDR3 protein. The sample includes around 780,000 distinct CDR3 sequences, roughly 24% of them seen just once. The CDR3 has 16 amino acids. V was cut by 5 bases and J by 11 bases, with 24 bases left in between. Germline values: CDR1 SGHTA, CDR2 FQGNSA. This sample also belongs to another study, concerning T cells of mothers and their children.

This receptor was identified in a boy younger than 18 in good health. The rearrangement links TRBV7-2 to TRBJ1-4; D might be TRBD1 (6 bases). What was sequenced was blood. CDR3 DNA: TGTGCCAGCAGCCCAGAGAGACAGGACCACGTAGGGAAACTGTTTTTT. Translated, it gives CASSPERQDHVGKLFF.